Listed below are T cell receptor beta chains from one sample, sequenced in a study of human T cells and chemical hapten exposure. TCRdb recomputed calls from the RACE reads with MiXCR, one row per CDR3 protein. The data contain 40,000 to 45,000 distinct CDR3 sequences, around 9.3% of them singletons. Material: whole blood, obtained in connection with sensitization to the hapten diphenylcyclopropenone (DPC). All receptors derive from a woman aged 40 to 49 with alopecia areata. Some clones in this sample may be carry-over from other donors' samples. The CDR3 runs from the conserved cysteine through the conserved F or W. Fields, in order: J gene, V gene, D gene, clone size, CDR3 DNA, CDR3 protein. A D gene is named only where the DNA matches it firmly. Clone size is not always given. Where it is, it says once, few, many or a class for expanded clones.

J: TRBJ2-3; V: TRBV7-2; D: .; size: .; DNA: TGTGCCAGCAGCTTAGTCGGGAGCACAGATACGCAGTATTTT; CDR3: CASSLVGSTDTQYF
J: TRBJ1-1; V: TRBV5-1; D: TRBD1; size: .; DNA: TGCGCCAGCAGCTCCCCCACCGACAGGGCGAACACTGAAGCTTTCTTT; CDR3: CASSSPTDRANTEAFF
J: TRBJ1-1; V: TRBV29-1; D: .; size: many; DNA: TGCCTGGTTCACTTGAACACTGAAGCTTTCTTT; CDR3: CLVHLNTEAFF
J: TRBJ2-7; V: TRBV6-5; D: TRBD2; size: .; DNA: TGTGCCAGCAGTTACTCGATCATGGTGAGCGGGGGCGAGCAGTACTTC; CDR3: CASSYSIMVSGGEQYF
J: TRBJ1-4; V: TRBV19; D: .; size: many; DNA: TGTGCCCCCGATATCGGTGCAACTAATGAAAAACTGTTTTTT; CDR3: CAPDIGATNEKLFF
J: TRBJ2-1; V: TRBV4-1; D: TRBD2; size: many; DNA: TGCGCCAGCAGCCAAGATAAAGGGCGGGGGGGCTGTGATGAGCAGTTCTTC; CDR3: CASSQDKGRGGCDEQFF
J: TRBJ2-7; V: TRBV7-8; D: TRBD2; size: many; DNA: TGTGCCAGCAGCTTTCCGGATAGCGGGGGTCTCGGCTACGAGCAGTACTTC; CDR3: CASSFPDSGGLGYEQYF
J: TRBJ1-1; V: TRBV20-1; D: .; size: many; DNA: TGCAGTGCCCCCGGGGACCCCGAAGCTTTCTTT; CDR3: CSAPGDPEAFF
J: TRBJ2-2; V: TRBV5-6; D: .; size: many; DNA: TGTGCCAGCAGCTTGCCGAGGCGAGGAGACACCGGGGAGCTGTTTTTT; CDR3: CASSLPRRGDTGELFF
J: TRBJ2-3; V: TRBV2; D: TRBD1; size: .; DNA: TGTGCCAGCAGGAGGGGGCAGGGAGATACGCAGTATTTT; CDR3: CASRRGQGDTQYF
J: TRBJ2-3; V: TRBV30; D: .; size: many; DNA: TGTGCCTGGAGTGTAGCGGCAGATACGCAGTATTTT; CDR3: CAWSVAADTQYF
J: TRBJ1-3; V: TRBV30; D: .; size: many; DNA: TGTGCCTGGAGTGTACCGAACACCATATATTTT; CDR3: CAWSVPNTIYF
J: TRBJ2-2; V: TRBV2; D: TRBD2; size: medium-sized; DNA: TGTGCCAGCAGTTGGACTAGCGGGGGGACGACCGGGGAGCTGTTTTTT; CDR3: CASSWTSGGTTGELFF
J: TRBJ2-1; V: TRBV5-6; D: TRBD1; size: many; DNA: TGTGCCAGCAGCTCAAGACAGGGGATTTACAATGAGCAGTTCTTC; CDR3: CASSSRQGIYNEQFF
J: TRBJ1-1; V: TRBV10-3; D: .; size: .; DNA: TGTGCCATCAGTGAACCTAGTAGGGAGGACACGGGAACTTTCTTT; CDR3: CAISEPSREDTGTFF
J: TRBJ2-3; V: TRBV29-1; D: .; size: many; DNA: TGCAGCGTTGAAGGGGGGACTTCCCTCACAGATACGCAGTATTTT; CDR3: CSVEGGTSLTDTQYF
J: TRBJ1-6; V: TRBV7-9; D: .; size: many; DNA: TGTGCCAGCAACGGACCCGGCGCAGATTCACCCCTCCACTTT; CDR3: CASNGPGADSPLHF
J: TRBJ1-1; V: TRBV29-1; D: .; size: many; DNA: TGCAGCGTTGAAAGAGGGCAAGGCACTGAAGCTTTCTTT; CDR3: CSVERGQGTEAFF
J: TRBJ1-4; V: TRBV7-9; D: .; size: .; DNA: TGTGCCAGCAGCTTAGTTCCGGGAAGAGATGAAAAACTGTTTTTT; CDR3: CASSLVPGRDEKLFF
J: TRBJ2-5; V: TRBV6-1; D: TRBD1; size: many; DNA: TGTGCCAGCAGCGCCACGCCAGGGGGCGGACAAGAGACCCAGTACTTC; CDR3: CASSATPGGGQETQYF
J: TRBJ2-6; V: TRBV5-1; D: .; size: many; DNA: TGCGCCAGCAGCTTGGCCTCTCAGGCGTCCGTCCTGACTTTC; CDR3: CASSLASQASVLTF
J: TRBJ2-7; V: TRBV28; D: .; size: few; DNA: TGTGCCAGCAGTTTCGGCGGTTCTCCCTACGAGCAGTACTTC; CDR3: CASSFGGSPYEQYF
J: TRBJ2-5; V: TRBV29-1; D: .; size: many; DNA: TGCAGCGTTGAAGGCAGAGTCCGGGAGACCCAGTACTTC; CDR3: CSVEGRVRETQYF
J: TRBJ2-7; V: TRBV20-1; D: .; size: .; DNA: TGCAGTGCTGACAGTTCCTACGAGCAGTACTTC; CDR3: CSADSSYEQYF
J: TRBJ2-3; V: TRBV6-2/TRBV6-3; D: .; size: many; DNA: TGTGCCAGCAGTTACTCTAGCGGAACAGATACGCAGTATTTT; CDR3: CASSYSSGTDTQYF
J: TRBJ1-4; V: TRBV29-1; D: .; size: few; DNA: TGCAGCGCGGGGCAAACTGAAAAACTGTTTTTT; CDR3: CSAGQTEKLFF
J: TRBJ2-4; V: TRBV20-1; D: .; size: few; DNA: TGCAGTGCTAGAGTGGCAGGGCGCATTCAGTACTTC; CDR3: CSARVAGRIQYF
J: TRBJ1-1; V: TRBV5-8; D: .; size: .; DNA: TGTGCCAGCAGCTTGTGGGAGAACACTGAAGCTTTCTTT; CDR3: CASSLWENTEAFF
J: TRBJ2-7; V: TRBV28; D: .; size: .; DNA: TGTGCCAGCAGCAAAGGGGGGGGTTCTTACTACGAGCAGTACTTC; CDR3: CASSKGGGSYYEQYF
J: TRBJ2-7; V: TRBV6-1; D: .; size: few; DNA: TGTGCCAGCAGTGAAGTCGACAGATCCTACGAGCAGTACTTC; CDR3: CASSEVDRSYEQYF
J: TRBJ1-1; V: TRBV5-5; D: .; size: many; DNA: TGTGCCAGCAGGGTGACAGGCCAGAACACTGAAGCTTTCTTT; CDR3: CASRVTGQNTEAFF
J: TRBJ1-2; V: TRBV20-1; D: .; size: many; DNA: TGCAGTGCTAGCGGAGGGATTAACTATGGCTACACCTTC; CDR3: CSASGGINYGYTF
J: TRBJ1-1; V: TRBV6-2/TRBV6-3; D: .; size: few; DNA: TGTGCCAGCAGTTACTCTCTCGCCAGGGGAGAGTGGCACACTGAAGCTTTCTTT; CDR3: CASSYSLARGEWHTEAFF
J: TRBJ1-1; V: TRBV7-3; D: .; size: many; DNA: TGTGCCAGCAGCTTAGCAGGGAACACTGAAGCTTTCTTT; CDR3: CASSLAGNTEAFF
J: TRBJ1-6; V: TRBV4-3; D: .; size: many; DNA: TGCGCCAGCAGCCAATCCGCGCGGGACGGGTATTCACCCCTCCACTTT; CDR3: CASSQSARDGYSPLHF
J: TRBJ2-3; V: TRBV30; D: .; size: .; DNA: TGTGCCTGGATTCCCCCAACCGACCCCCGGGGCACAGATACGCAGTATTTT; CDR3: CAWIPPTDPRGTDTQYF
J: TRBJ1-1; V: TRBV7-2; D: TRBD1; size: many; DNA: TGTGCCAGCGGAACCCAGACAGGGATCGGCACTGAAGCTTTCTTT; CDR3: CASGTQTGIGTEAFF
J: TRBJ1-2; V: TRBV5-1; D: .; size: many; DNA: TGCGCCAGCAGCTTGGGGACATACTATGGCTACACCTTC; CDR3: CASSLGTYYGYTF
J: TRBJ2-3; V: TRBV7-7; D: TRBD2; size: many; DNA: TGTGCCAGCAGCCGGACTAGCGGGGGTTCAGATACGCAGTATTTT; CDR3: CASSRTSGGSDTQYF
J: TRBJ2-3; V: TRBV9; D: .; size: many; DNA: TGTGCCAGCAGTATTAGCACAGATACGCAGTATTTT; CDR3: CASSISTDTQYF
J: TRBJ2-3; V: TRBV5-1; D: TRBD2; size: many; DNA: TGCGCCAGCAGCTTGAGGCCTAGCGGGGGCACTAGCACAGATACGCAGTATTTT; CDR3: CASSLRPSGGTSTDTQYF
J: TRBJ1-5; V: TRBV6-2/TRBV6-3; D: .; size: many; DNA: TGTGCCAGCAGTTACGTACGGAGTAATCAGCCCCAGCATTTT; CDR3: CASSYVRSNQPQHF
J: TRBJ1-2; V: TRBV13; D: .; size: medium-sized; DNA: TGTGCCAGCAGCTTAGCCGACAGGATCTATGGCTACACCTTC; CDR3: CASSLADRIYGYTF
J: TRBJ2-7; V: TRBV6-2/TRBV6-3; D: .; size: many; DNA: TGTGCCAGCAGTTCCGTAGACTGGGGCGGTGGGAACGAGCAGTACTTC; CDR3: CASSSVDWGGGNEQYF
J: TRBJ1-6; V: TRBV6-2/TRBV6-3; D: .; size: many; DNA: TGTGCCAGCAGCTCCGGGACGGAAAATTCACCCCTCCACTTT; CDR3: CASSSGTENSPLHF
J: TRBJ2-1; V: TRBV19; D: .; size: .; DNA: TGTGCCAGTAGCCCCGGTGCCTTTGGCCACAATGAGCAGTTCTTC; CDR3: CASSPGAFGHNEQFF
J: TRBJ1-6; V: TRBV14; D: .; size: many; DNA: TGTGCCAGCAGCCAAAGCCGGGCAGGGTCGTTGAGGTCCTATAATTCACCCCTCCACTTT; CDR3: CASSQSRAGSLRSYNSPLHF
J: TRBJ1-1; V: TRBV20-1; D: TRBD1; size: .; DNA: TGCAGTGCTGGAGGACAGGGAGACACTGAAGCTTTCTTT; CDR3: CSAGGQGDTEAFF
J: TRBJ2-3; V: TRBV2; D: .; size: many; DNA: TGTGCCAGCAGTGAAGTCGGACTACCCACAGATACGCAGTATTTT; CDR3: CASSEVGLPTDTQYF
J: TRBJ2-3; V: TRBV19; D: TRBD2; size: many; DNA: TGTGCCACCCACCACCGGGGACTAACAACAGATACGCAGTATTTT; CDR3: CATHHRGLTTDTQYF
J: TRBJ1-1; V: TRBV11-2; D: .; size: many; DNA: TGTGCCAGCAGAGGACAGACGAACACTGAAGCTTTCTTT; CDR3: CASRGQTNTEAFF
J: TRBJ2-7; V: TRBV27; D: TRBD2; size: many; DNA: TGTGCCAGCAAGGCCCCAAGCGGGGGGGCCGCCTACGAGCAGTACTTC; CDR3: CASKAPSGGAAYEQYF
J: TRBJ2-1; V: TRBV13; D: .; size: many; DNA: TGTGCCAGCAGCTTAGGCCGGCGGGAAGGGGAGCAGTTCTTC; CDR3: CASSLGRREGEQFF
J: TRBJ2-1; V: TRBV24-1; D: .; size: many; DNA: TGTGCCACCAGTGAGGTCAGTCCGGTGGGTGAGCAGTTCTTC; CDR3: CATSEVSPVGEQFF
J: TRBJ2-3; V: TRBV28; D: .; size: few; DNA: TGTGCCAGCAGTCTCTTAACAGATACGCAGTATTTT; CDR3: CASSLLTDTQYF
J: TRBJ1-5; V: TRBV19; D: TRBD1; size: many; DNA: TGTGCCAGTAGTATTGTAGGGCAGGGGGACGATCAGCCCCAGCATTTT; CDR3: CASSIVGQGDDQPQHF
J: TRBJ2-1; V: TRBV25-1; D: TRBD1; size: many; DNA: TGTGCCAGCAGCCCTCGGACAGGAAGCTACAATGAGCAGTTCTTC; CDR3: CASSPRTGSYNEQFF